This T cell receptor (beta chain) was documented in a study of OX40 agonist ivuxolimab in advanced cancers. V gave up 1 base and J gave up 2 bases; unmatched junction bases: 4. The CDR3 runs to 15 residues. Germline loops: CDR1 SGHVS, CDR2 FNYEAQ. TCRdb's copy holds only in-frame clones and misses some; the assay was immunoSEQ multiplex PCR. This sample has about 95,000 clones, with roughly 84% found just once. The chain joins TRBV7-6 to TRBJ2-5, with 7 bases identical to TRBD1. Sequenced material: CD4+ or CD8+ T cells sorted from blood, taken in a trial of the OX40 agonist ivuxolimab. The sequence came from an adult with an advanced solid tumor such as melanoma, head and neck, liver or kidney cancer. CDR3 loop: CASSLGQGVQETQYF. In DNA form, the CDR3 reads TGTGCCAGCAGCTTAGGTCAGGGGGTTCAAGAGACCCAGTACTTC.